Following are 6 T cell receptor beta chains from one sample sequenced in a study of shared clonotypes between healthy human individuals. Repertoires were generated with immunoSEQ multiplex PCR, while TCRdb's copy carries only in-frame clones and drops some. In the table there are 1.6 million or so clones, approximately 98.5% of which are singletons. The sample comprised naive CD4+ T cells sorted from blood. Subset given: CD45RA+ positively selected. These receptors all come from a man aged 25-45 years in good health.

This CDR3 is CATSRAMTSGIYEQYF. The CDR3 region has the DNA TGTGCCACCAGCAGAGCCATGACTAGCGGGATTTACGAGCAGTACTTC. This chain connects TRBV15 to TRBJ2-7, with 11 bases lining up with TRBD2. Germline-derived CDR1 and CDR2 are LNHNV and YYDKDF (reference sequence). This CDR3 has 16 residues. With V trimmed by 1 base and J by 4 bases, 6 bases remained unmatched.

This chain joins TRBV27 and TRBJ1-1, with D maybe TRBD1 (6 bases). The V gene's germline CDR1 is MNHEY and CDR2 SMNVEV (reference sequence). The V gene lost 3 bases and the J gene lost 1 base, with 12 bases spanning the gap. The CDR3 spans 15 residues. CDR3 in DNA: TGTGCCAGCAGTTTGAGGGGAGGGGGGAACACTGAAGCTTTCTTT. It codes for CASSLRGGGNTEAFF.

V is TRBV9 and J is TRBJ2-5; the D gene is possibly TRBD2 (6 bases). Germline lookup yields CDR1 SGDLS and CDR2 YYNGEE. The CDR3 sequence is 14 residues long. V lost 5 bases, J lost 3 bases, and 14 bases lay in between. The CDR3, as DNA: TGTGCCAGCAGGCGAGGCGGGAAGGAAGAGACCCAGTACTTC. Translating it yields CASRRGGKEETQYF.

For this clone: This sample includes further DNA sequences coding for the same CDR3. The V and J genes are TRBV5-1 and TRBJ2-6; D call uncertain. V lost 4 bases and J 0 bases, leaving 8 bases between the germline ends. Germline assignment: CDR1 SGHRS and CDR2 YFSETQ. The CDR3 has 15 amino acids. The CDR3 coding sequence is TGCGCCAGCAGCATGGGCCTCTCTGGGGCCAACGTCCTGACTTTC. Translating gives CASSMGLSGANVLTF.

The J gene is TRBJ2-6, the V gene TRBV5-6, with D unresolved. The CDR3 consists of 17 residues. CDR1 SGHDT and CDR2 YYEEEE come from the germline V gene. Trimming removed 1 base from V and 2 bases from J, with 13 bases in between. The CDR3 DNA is TGTGCCAGCAGCTTGTCAGCGCCATTCACTGGGGCCAACGTCCTGACTTTC. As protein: CASSLSAPFTGANVLTF.

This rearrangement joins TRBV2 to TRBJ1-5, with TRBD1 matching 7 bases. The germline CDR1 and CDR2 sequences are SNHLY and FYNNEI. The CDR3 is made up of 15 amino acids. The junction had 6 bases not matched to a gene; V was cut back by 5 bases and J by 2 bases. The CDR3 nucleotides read TGTGCCAGCAGTCGGGACAGCGAGGGCAATCAGCCCCAGCATTTT. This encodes CASSRDSEGNQPQHF.